The T cell receptor beta chain described here comes from a study of blood T cell repertoires in COVID-19. Turning to the study itself: Nucleic acid was either cDNA or gDNA, and it came from T cells, B-cell-depleted T cells, or PBMCs.

CDR3 length: 14 amino acids. Trimming cost V 6 bases and J 9 bases; bases outside gene matches: 8. In germline, CDR1 is LNHDA, CDR2 SQIVND (reference sequence). This clone showed up just once. In the source study's methods: Reference gene primer amplification in the assay estimated nucleated cell counts. Only in-frame clones appear in the TCRdb table, and some are missing; sequencing was by immunoSEQ multiplex PCR. V and J calls and clone size come straight from that table; D and trimming were deduced from the DNA. The repertoire has about 150,000 clones, under 95% of them found once; the top ten carry 0.5% to 0.6%.

This TCR was sampled from a man in his fifties or sixties with acute or convalescent COVID-19. Sequencing was done on a sample of peripheral blood. The rearrangement links TRBV19 to TRBJ1-6; 7 bases are shared with TRBD1. The CDR3 here is CASRRQGLVSPLHF. The CDR3 DNA reads as TGTGCCAGTAGAAGACAGGGATTAGTTTCACCCCTCCACTTT. Together with reference TRBV19 and TRBJ1-6, the CDR3 gives the full variable domain: DGGITQSPKYLFRKEGQNVTLSCEQNLNHDAMYWYRQDPGQGLRLIYYSQIVNDFQKGDIAEGYSVSREKKESFPLTVTSAQKNPTAFYLCASRRQGLVSPLHFGNGTRLTVT.